This T cell receptor (beta chain) was identified during a study of cytomegalovirus exposure and HLA in healthy donors. Background on the study: Across 350 to 400 genotyped donors, 81% landed in the Caucasian-associated ancestry cluster. Findings of the study overall: Across donors, sequencing depth was assumed by presence/absence analyses to be roughly uniform. Most of the CMV-associated TCR beta chains (in a later analysis) appeared to be HLA-restricted. A later analysis linked a missense DCLRE1C variant to TCR beta V- and J-gene trimming.

It was with 60 Vbeta and 13 Jbeta primers that the PCR ran. Sequenced by immunoSEQ multiplex PCR; TCRdb stores in-frame clones only, minus some. The sample includes more than 100,000 clones, about 74% of them seen just once. Remarks on this clone: Its antigen is unknown.

The sequence was obtained from a woman aged 60-70 years in good health and CMV-seronegative. The material sequenced was PBMCs.

The CDR3 spells CASSLGRDRGSEQYF. In nucleotides, the CDR3 is TGTGCCAGCAGCTTAGGCCGGGACAGGGGGAGCGAGCAGTACTTC. The V gene is TRBV7-7, the J gene TRBJ2-7; 11 nucleotides align to TRBD1. The CDR3 runs 15 residues. Germline CDR1 and CDR2: SSHAT and FNYEAQ (reference sequence). V was clipped by 1 base and J by 6 bases; unmatched bases: 5.